This passage covers 30 T cell receptor beta chains from one sample sequenced in a study of blood T cell repertoires in COVID-19. This table comes from immunoSEQ multiplex PCR, and its TCRdb copy is limited to in-frame clones, with some not included. The table includes some 290,000 clones, roughly nine tenths detected once. Sequencing was performed on PBMCs or T cells enriched from blood (not recorded which). The receptors stem from a woman aged 25 to 39 who had recovered from COVID-19.

V usage is TRBV28 and J usage is TRBJ1-2; D call uncertain. The V end lost 7 bases, the J end lost 1 base, and 10 bases lay between the germline ends. This CDR3 region has 13 residues. Germline CDR1 reads MDHEN; CDR2 reads SYDVKM. The CDR3 here is CASNYRVNYGYTF. The CDR3 DNA sequence: TGTGCCAGCAATTACAGAGTTAACTATGGCTACACCTTC.

The chain carries TRBV27 and TRBJ1-1, with D tentatively TRBD1 (5 bases). Looked up from germline, CDR1 is MNHEY and CDR2 is SMNVEV (reference sequence). Trimming took off 2 bases at V and 0 bases at J, with 13 bases between the two ends. This CDR3 comprises 16 residues. CDR3 nucleotides: TGTGCCAGCAGTTTAAATAGACAGCTCGTGAACACTGAAGCTTTCTTT. Its protein is CASSLNRQLVNTEAFF.

A single count supports this clone. CDR3 protein: CASTHGTGGRDTIYF. CDR3 DNA: TGTGCCAGTACCCATGGGACAGGGGGGAGAGACACCATATATTTT. The chain is built from TRBV19 and TRBJ1-3; 11 nucleotides match TRBD1. The CDR3 is 15 amino acids. Trimming took 7 bases from V and 8 from J; bases not matched to a gene: 10. The germline V gene encodes CDR1 LNHDA and CDR2 SQIVND (reference sequence).

J is TRBJ1-3 and V is TRBV9; TRBD1 is a possible D gene (6 bases). The length of the CDR3 is 17 residues. Trimming removed 3 bases at V and 0 bases at J, with 16 bases between. Germline loops: CDR1 SGDLS, CDR2 YYNGEE. The CDR3 sequence: CASSDYLGQNSGNTIYF. The CDR3 bases are TGTGCCAGCAGCGACTATTTAGGACAGAACTCTGGAAACACCATATATTTT.

The rearrangement joins TRBV27 to TRBJ2-3; D gene unclear. The CDR3 loop spans 15 amino acids. From germline, CDR1 is MNHEY and CDR2 SMNVEV (reference sequence). Trimming stripped 2 bases from V and 2 bases from J, with 11 bases between. For the CDR3, the DNA is TGTGCCAGCAGTTTAGGCGGCAGACTCACAGATACGCAGTATTTT. It yields the protein CASSLGGRLTDTQYF.

The chain couples TRBV6-4 to TRBJ2-3; TRBD2 matches 8 bases. This CDR3 spans 15 amino acids. Germline V gene data show CDR1 as MRHNA and CDR2 as SNTAGT. Germline trimming cut 3 bases from V and 5 bases from J; bases unmatched to any gene: 7. DNA of the CDR3: TGTGCCAGCAGTGAAAGAGCGGGAGCGGGAGATACGCAGTATTTT. This sequence encodes CASSERAGAGDTQYF.

This chain uses TRBV27 with TRBJ2-1; D remains ambiguous. Germline V gene lookup returns CDR1 MNHEY and CDR2 SMNVEV (reference sequence). CDR3 length equals 11 residues. Trimming stripped 7 bases from V and 6 bases from J, with 7 bases between. The CDR3 DNA sequence: TGTGCCAGCACTTTCGGCAATGAGCAGTTCTTC. Translation gives CASTFGNEQFF.

The chain links TRBV9 to TRBJ1-2; unclear D gene. This CDR3 is built from 16 residues. Germline loops: CDR1 SGDLS, CDR2 YYNGEE. V was clipped by 1 base and J by 1 base, with 14 bases between them. The CDR3 reads CASSVTYRGDNYGYTF. In nucleotides, the CDR3 is TGTGCCAGCAGCGTAACCTATCGTGGTGATAACTATGGCTACACCTTC.

The chain is built from TRBV5-1 and TRBJ2-1, with 8 bases aligning to TRBD2. From germline, CDR1 is SGHRS and CDR2 YFSETQ. V gave up 2 bases and J gave up 3 bases; unmatched junction bases: 7. There are 16 residues in the CDR3. In nucleotides, the CDR3 is TGCGCCAGCAGCTTCTTTAGCGGGGATAACTACAATGAGCAGTTCTTC. Amino acids: CASSFFSGDNYNEQFF.

CDR3 DNA: TGTGCCAGCAGCCAAGGGGGACAGACAACTAATGAAAAACTGTTTTTT. Amino acid sequence: CASSQGGQTTNEKLFF. The rearrangement uses TRBV4-2 and TRBJ1-4; 7 bases fit TRBD1. The ends lost 1 base at V and 0 bases at J; junction bases unmatched: 2. CDR1 LGHNA and CDR2 YNFKEQ come from the germline V gene. The CDR3 loop spans 16 amino acids.

This chain joins TRBV9 and TRBJ2-1; 8 nucleotides match TRBD2. J was trimmed by 4 bases and V by 8 bases; bases with no gene match: 8. Germline values: CDR1 SGDLS, CDR2 YYNGEE. CDR3 size: 14 residues. This CDR3 is CASGAGERYNEQFF. CDR3 coding DNA: TGTGCCAGTGGAGCGGGAGAGAGGTACAATGAGCAGTTCTTC.

V gene TRBV9 combines with J gene TRBJ2-7; unclear D gene. Per germline, CDR1 SGDLS and CDR2 YYNGEE. This CDR3 has 11 amino acids. V was cut by 4 bases and J by 3 bases, with 5 bases left in between. DNA of the CDR3: TGTGCCAGCAGCTCGGGCTACGAGCAGTACTTC. Translating it yields CASSSGYEQYF.

The rearrangement joins TRBV6-5 to TRBJ2-5; D unclear. The CDR3 is 12 amino acids. Germline-derived CDR1 and CDR2 are MNHEY and SVGAGI. Trimming cost V 5 bases and J 4 bases, with 8 bases left between them. In DNA form, the CDR3 reads TGTGCCAGCAGTAAGCTCGGAGAGACCCAGTACTTC. Its translation: CASSKLGETQYF.

As concerns this clone: Other DNA sequences within the sample encode an identical CDR3. V usage is TRBV30 and J usage is TRBJ1-1, with a weak D call TRBD1 (5 bases). This CDR3 is 13 amino acids long. V gave up 1 base and J gave up 5 bases, with 11 bases separating them. Germline V gene sequence: CDR1 GTSNPN, CDR2 SVGIG (reference sequence). CDR3 in amino acids: CAWSGTGGTEAFF. For the CDR3, the DNA is TGTGCCTGGAGTGGAACTGGGGGGACTGAAGCTTTCTTT. Using reference TRBV30 and TRBJ1-1 for the parts outside the CDR3, the full variable domain is SQTIHQWPATLVQPVGSPLSLECTVEGTSNPNLYWYRQAAGRGLQLLFYSVGIGQISSEVPQNLSASRPQDRQFILSSKKLLLSDSGFYLCAWSGTGGTEAFFGQGTRLTVV.

This chain links TRBV7-2 with TRBJ2-7; 7 bases map to TRBD2. Germline trimming cut 4 bases from V and 2 bases from J; bases unmatched to any gene: 8. CDR3 length: 15 amino acids. Germline-derived CDR1 and CDR2 are SGHTA and FQGNSA. CDR3 in DNA: TGTGCCAGCAGCTCCCGGGACTACCGTACCTACGAGCAGTACTTC. Translation: CASSSRDYRTYEQYF.

V is TRBV28 and J is TRBJ2-1; TRBD1 is a possible D gene (5 bases). Per the germline V gene, CDR1 is MDHEN and CDR2 is SYDVKM. The germline V and J ends were trimmed by 3 bases and 4 bases, with 10 bases remaining between them. CDR3 length: 14 amino acids. The CDR3 DNA sequence: TGTGCCAGCAGTTTGAGACAGATGTACAATGAGCAGTTCTTC. Translated, it gives CASSLRQMYNEQFF.

The genes are TRBV5-1 and TRBJ2-5, with a possible D match to TRBD1 (5 bases). Trimming took 5 bases from V and 5 from J, leaving 16 bases between them. This CDR3 has 14 residues. Germline CDR1 is SGHRS and CDR2 is YFSETQ. Here the CDR3 DNA reads TGCGCCAGCAGGGACACCCCGCAGAGGGAGACCCAGTACTTC. Translation: CASRDTPQRETQYF.

The chain has TRBV7-6 and TRBJ1-2; TRBD1 might be the D (6 bases). CDR1 and CDR2 from the germline V gene are SGHVS and FNYEAQ. Trimming took off 1 base at V and 4 bases at J, with 10 bases between the two ends. The length of the CDR3 is 14 residues. The CDR3 protein is CASSLDGGPYGYTF. CDR3 sequence (DNA): TGTGCCAGCAGCTTAGATGGGGGCCCCTATGGCTACACCTTC. Full variable domain (missing parts from reference TRBV7-6 and TRBJ1-2): GAGVSQSPRYKVTKRGQDVALRCDPISGHVSLYWYRQALGQGPEFLTYFNYEAQQDKSGLPNDRFSAERPEGSISTLTIQRTEQRDSAMYRCASSLDGGPYGYTFGSGTRLTVV.

The chain couples TRBV3-1 (or the pseudogene TRBV3-2) to TRBJ1-6, with D perhaps matching TRBD1 (5 bases). Germline CDR1 and CDR2: LGHDT and YNNKEL (reference sequence). CDR3 size: 15 residues. The V end was cut by 5 bases, the J end by 7 bases, with 15 bases between. The CDR3 is CASSFRAGGNSPLHF. The CDR3 DNA follows: TGTGCCAGCAGCTTCCGTGCGGGGGGGAATTCACCCCTCCACTTT.

V gene TRBV5-1 combines with J gene TRBJ1-1; D perhaps matches TRBD1 (6 bases). CDR3 size: 15 residues. Trimming cost V 2 bases and J 1 base, with 12 bases left between them. The germline CDR1 and CDR2 sequences are SGHRS and YFSETQ. Written as DNA, the CDR3 is TGCGCCAGCAGCTTAGGAGGACAGCCGAACACTGAAGCTTTCTTT. It yields the protein CASSLGGQPNTEAFF.

This chain uses TRBV29-1 with TRBJ1-1; TRBD1 agrees at 9 bases. The CDR3 has 15 residues. Germline CDR1 reads SQVTM; CDR2 reads ANQGSEA. V gave up 5 bases and J gave up 5 bases; unmatched junction bases: 12. The CDR3 DNA follows: TGCAGCGTTCCCTCTTGGGACAGGGCGCATACTGAAGCTTTCTTT. It translates to CSVPSWDRAHTEAFF.

V usage is TRBV10-3 and J usage is TRBJ2-7, with TRBD1 identical over 9 bases. CDR3 length: 15 amino acids. J gave up 7 bases and V 6 bases, and 13 bases lay outside the gene matches. Germline lookup yields CDR1 ENHRY and CDR2 SYGVKD. Written as DNA, the CDR3 is TGTGCCATCAGGCAAACCGGGACAGGGCTAGGAGAGCAGTACTTC. Its protein product is CAIRQTGTGLGEQYF.

V gene TRBV10-3 combines with J gene TRBJ2-7, with 11 bases matching TRBD2. The CDR3 runs to 17 residues. The V gene's germline CDR1 is ENHRY and CDR2 SYGVKD. The ends lost 2 bases at V and 7 bases at J; junction bases unmatched: 13. CDR3 sequence: CAISEGTSGLLSREQYF. DNA of the CDR3: TGTGCCATCAGTGAGGGGACTAGCGGACTCCTCTCGAGGGAGCAGTACTTC.

This clone came up a few times. The V gene is TRBV5-1, the J gene TRBJ2-5; D is unresolved. V lost 0 bases and J 4 bases, leaving 13 bases between the germline ends. CDR3 length: 15 residues. Germline values: CDR1 SGHRS, CDR2 YFSETQ. CDR3 residues: CASSLAGILAETQYF. Here the CDR3 DNA reads TGCGCCAGCAGCTTGGCCGGAATTTTAGCAGAGACCCAGTACTTC. The whole variable domain, remainder taken from reference TRBV5-1 and TRBJ2-5, is KAGVTQTPRYLIKTRGQQVTLSCSPISGHRSVSWYQQTPGQGLQFLFEYFSETQRNKGNFPGRFSGRQFSNSRSEMNVSTLELGDSALYLCASSLAGILAETQYFGPGTRLLVL.

The chain recombines TRBV2 with TRBJ2-1; possibly TRBD2 for D (7 bases). CDR3 size: 19 residues. V was shortened by 1 base and J by 4 bases, with 23 bases between the two germline ends. The germline CDR1 and CDR2 sequences are SNHLY and FYNNEI. The CDR3 loop reads CASSEVGGISSGPYNEQFF. The CDR3 DNA reads TGTGCCAGCAGTGAAGTAGGGGGGATATCTAGCGGACCTTACAATGAGCAGTTCTTC.

This clone was detected ten times or more. The chain employs TRBV9 and TRBJ2-2; 7 bases align to TRBD1. V shed 3 bases, J shed 3 bases, and the junction held 8 bases outside the gene matches. This CDR3 has 16 amino acids. The germline V gene has CDR1 SGDLS and CDR2 YYNGEE. DNA for the CDR3: TGTGCCAGCAGCGGTACAGAGGGGGCGCACACCGGGGAGCTGTTTTTT. Protein sequence: CASSGTEGAHTGELFF.

This sequence joins TRBV7-9 and TRBJ2-1, with a possible D match to TRBD2 (6 bases). Germline-derived CDR1 and CDR2 are SEHNR and FQNEAQ (reference sequence). With 4 bases removed from V and 7 bases from J, the gap between germline ends came to 20 bases. There are 16 residues in the CDR3. CDR3 sequence: CASSSSSAQERNEQFF. DNA of the CDR3: TGTGCCAGCAGCTCGTCTAGCGCCCAAGAACGGAATGAGCAGTTCTTC.

This chain links TRBV27 with TRBJ2-1; 8 bases fit TRBD2. Germline trimming cut 2 bases from V and 5 bases from J; bases unmatched to any gene: 11. The CDR3 loop spans 17 amino acids. Germline CDR1 MNHEY, CDR2 SMNVEV (reference sequence). CDR3: CASSLSFPGLVDNEQFF. For the CDR3, the DNA is TGTGCCAGCAGTTTAAGCTTTCCGGGACTAGTTGACAATGAGCAGTTCTTC.

This chain uses TRBV9 with TRBJ2-1, with D perhaps TRBD2 (6 bases). CDR3 length: 15 amino acids. Per the germline V gene, CDR1 is SGDLS and CDR2 is YYNGEE. Trimming removed 0 bases from V and 2 bases from J, with 9 bases in between. CDR3 sequence: CASSVAGEPYNEQFF. As DNA, the CDR3 is TGTGCCAGCAGCGTAGCGGGAGAACCCTACAATGAGCAGTTCTTC.

The chain combines TRBV7-2 with TRBJ2-7; maybe TRBD2 (5 bases). Germline V gene data show CDR1 as SGHTA and CDR2 as FQGNSA. This CDR3 has 13 amino acids. Between the trimmed V and J ends, which lost 5 bases and 4 bases, there was a span of 12 bases. DNA of the CDR3: TGTGCCAGCAGCCCCGCGAGGGTGTACGAGCAGTACTTC. Translation gives CASSPARVYEQYF.